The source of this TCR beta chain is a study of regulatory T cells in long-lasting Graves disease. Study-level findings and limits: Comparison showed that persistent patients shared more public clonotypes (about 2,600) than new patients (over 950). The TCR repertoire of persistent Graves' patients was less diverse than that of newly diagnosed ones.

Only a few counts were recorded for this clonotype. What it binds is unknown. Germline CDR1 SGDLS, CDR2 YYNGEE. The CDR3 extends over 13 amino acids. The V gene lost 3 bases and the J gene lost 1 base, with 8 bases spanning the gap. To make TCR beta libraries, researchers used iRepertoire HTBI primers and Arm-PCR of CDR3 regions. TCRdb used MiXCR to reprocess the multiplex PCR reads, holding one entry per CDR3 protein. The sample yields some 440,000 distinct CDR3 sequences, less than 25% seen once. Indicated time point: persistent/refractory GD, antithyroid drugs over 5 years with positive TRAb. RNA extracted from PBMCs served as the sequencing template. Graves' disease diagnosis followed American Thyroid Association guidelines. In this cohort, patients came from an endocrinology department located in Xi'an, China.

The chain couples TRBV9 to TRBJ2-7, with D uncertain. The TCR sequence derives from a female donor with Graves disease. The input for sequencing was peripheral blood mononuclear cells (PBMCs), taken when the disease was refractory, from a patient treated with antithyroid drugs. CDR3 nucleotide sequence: TGTGCCAGCAGCGGTAGCCCTTCCTACGAGCAGTACTTC. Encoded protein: CASSGSPSYEQYF.